One sample yielded the 10 T cell receptor beta chains listed below, sequenced in a study of blood T cells in healthy people across ages. Primers used in a second PCR of about 6 to 11 cycles were a sample-barcoded 5' primer and a J-beta primer mix. TCRdb reprocessed the 5' RACE reads with MiXCR, giving one entry per CDR3 protein. Of 600,000 to 850,000 distinct CDR3 sequences listed, about 40% were seen once; the top ten hold 20% to 25%. Source material: blood. The receptors stem from an older woman in good health.

This clonotype was seen a few times. The rearrangement joins TRBV6-1 to TRBJ1-2; possibly TRBD1 for D (5 bases). Germline V gene sequence: CDR1 MNHNS, CDR2 SASEGT. V was shortened by 5 bases and J by 3 bases, with 13 bases between the two germline ends. This CDR3 is 14 amino acids long. The CDR3 sequence: CASSFEGSDYGYTF. The CDR3, as DNA: TGTGCCAGCAGTTTTGAGGGGTCGGACTATGGCTACACCTTC.

This clonotype was detected only a few times. The V and J genes are TRBV3-1 and TRBJ2-4; possibly TRBD2 for D (6 bases). The last part of the DNA fits TRBJ2-7 better; the J call may be wrong. The CDR3 is 14 amino acids. From germline, CDR1 is LGHDT and CDR2 YNNKEL (reference sequence). The CDR3 spells CASSLGGVAYEQYF. Written as DNA, the CDR3 is TGTGCCAGCAGCCTCGGCGGGGTCGCCTACGAGCAGTACTTC.

The chain links TRBV12-3 or TRBV12-4 to TRBJ2-5; D ambiguous. This CDR3 has 11 amino acids. Trimming removed 7 bases from V and 4 bases from J, with 7 bases in between. The DNA of the CDR3 is TGTGCCAGCAATCTAGGAGAGACCCAGTACTTC. This translates into CASNLGETQYF.

This chain connects TRBV4-2 to TRBJ2-7, with D perhaps TRBD2 (6 bases). The J call may not be correct, given that the DNA end is closer to TRBJ2-1. Germline V lookup: CDR1 LGHNA, CDR2 YNFKEQ. CDR3 length equals 16 residues. The CDR3 DNA reads TGTGCCAGCAGCCAAGAAGGGAGCGGGCCCTCCTACGAGCAGTTCTTC. Translating it yields CASSQEGSGPSYEQFF.

J is TRBJ2-5 and V is TRBV7-9, with 12 bases aligning to TRBD2. The CDR3 spans 15 residues. V was pared by 6 bases and J by 5 bases, with 7 bases of the junction left unmatched. CDR1 and CDR2 (germline): SEHNR, FQNEAQ (reference sequence). The CDR3 here is CASRKTSGSAETQYF. DNA of the CDR3: TGTGCCAGCAGGAAGACTAGCGGGAGTGCTGAGACCCAGTACTTC.

This clonotype was detected many times. The V call is TRBV7-2, the J call TRBJ2-5, with a tentative D call TRBD2 (5 bases). Per germline, CDR1 SGHTA and CDR2 FQGNSA. V was clipped by 1 base and J by 5 bases, with 11 bases between them. This CDR3 region has 14 residues. The CDR3 sequence is CASSLVSSRETQYF. In nucleotides, the CDR3 is TGTGCCAGCAGCTTAGTCTCTAGCCGGGAGACCCAGTACTTC. Combining the CDR3 with reference TRBV7-2 and TRBJ2-5 gives the whole variable domain GAGVSQSPSNKVTEKGKDVELRCDPISGHTALYWYRQSLGQGLEFLIYFQGNSAPDKSGLPSDRFSAERTGGSVSTLTIQRTQQEDSAVYLCASSLVSSRETQYFGPGTRLLVL.

The table lists this clonotype with a few counts. The chain couples TRBV3-1 to TRBJ2-1, with TRBD1 matching 8 bases. CDR1 is LGHDT, CDR2 YNNKEL, per germline (reference sequence). The CDR3 is 15 amino acids. J lost 4 bases, V lost 5 bases, and 7 bases had no gene match. CDR3 residues: CASSYRQGRYNEQFF. CDR3 DNA sequence: TGTGCCAGCAGCTACCGACAGGGGAGGTACAATGAGCAGTTCTTC.

This clonotype was seen a few times. The chain couples TRBV28 to TRBJ2-7, with TRBD1 matching over 9 bases. Trimming cost V 7 bases and J 3 bases; bases outside gene matches: 4. CDR1 is MDHEN and CDR2 is SYDVKM in the germline V gene. The CDR3 is 13 amino acids. The chain's CDR3 is CASTYRGLYEQYF. The CDR3 DNA sequence: TGTGCCAGCACCTACAGGGGGCTCTACGAGCAGTACTTC.

This clonotype was seen a few times. The chain carries TRBV30 and TRBJ2-5; 8 bases map to TRBD1. Germline V gene sequence: CDR1 GTSNPN, CDR2 SVGIG (reference sequence). The V and J ends lost 2 bases and 4 bases, in that order; junction bases with no gene match: 3. The CDR3 totals 13 residues. The CDR3 region has the DNA TGTGCCTGGAGTTTTACAGGGGGAGAGACCCAGTACTTC. This gives the protein CAWSFTGGETQYF.

The V call is TRBV20-1, the J call TRBJ2-7; 14 nucleotides align to TRBD2. V lost 5 bases, J lost 7 bases, and 10 bases stayed unmatched. This CDR3 has 15 amino acids. CDR1 is DFQATT and CDR2 is SNEGSKA in the germline V gene (reference sequence). The CDR3 bases are TGCAGTGCTCATATAGGGACTAGCGGGAGTGGAGAGCAGTACTTC. This gives the protein CSAHIGTSGSGEQYF.